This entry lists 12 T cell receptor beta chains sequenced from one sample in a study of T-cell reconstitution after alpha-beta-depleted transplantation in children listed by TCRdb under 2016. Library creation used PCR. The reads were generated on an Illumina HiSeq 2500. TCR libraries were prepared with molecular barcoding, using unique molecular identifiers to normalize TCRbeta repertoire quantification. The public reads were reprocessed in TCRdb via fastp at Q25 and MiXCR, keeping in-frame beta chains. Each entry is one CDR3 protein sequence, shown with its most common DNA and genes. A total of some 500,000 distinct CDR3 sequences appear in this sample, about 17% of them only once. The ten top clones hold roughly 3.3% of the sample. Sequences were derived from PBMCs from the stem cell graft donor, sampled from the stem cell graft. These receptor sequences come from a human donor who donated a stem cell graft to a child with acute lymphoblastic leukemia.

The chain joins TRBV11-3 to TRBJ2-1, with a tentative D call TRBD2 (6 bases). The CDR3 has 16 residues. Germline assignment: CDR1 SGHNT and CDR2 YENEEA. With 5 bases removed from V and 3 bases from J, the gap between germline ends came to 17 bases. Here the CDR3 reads CASSRMGDFDYNEQFF. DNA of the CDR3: TGTGCCAGCAGCCGAATGGGGGACTTCGACTACAATGAGCAGTTCTTC.

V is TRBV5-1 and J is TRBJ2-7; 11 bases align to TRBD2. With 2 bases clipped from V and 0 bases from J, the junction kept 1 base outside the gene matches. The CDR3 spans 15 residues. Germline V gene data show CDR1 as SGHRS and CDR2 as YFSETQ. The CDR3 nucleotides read TGCGCCAGCAGCTTTCTAGCGGGGGGCTCCTACGAGCAGTACTTC. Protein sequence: CASSFLAGGSYEQYF. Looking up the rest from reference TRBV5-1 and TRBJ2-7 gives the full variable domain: KAGVTQTPRYLIKTRGQQVTLSCSPISGHRSVSWYQQTPGQGLQFLFEYFSETQRNKGNFPGRFSGRQFSNSRSEMNVSTLELGDSALYLCASSFLAGGSYEQYFGPGTRLTVT.

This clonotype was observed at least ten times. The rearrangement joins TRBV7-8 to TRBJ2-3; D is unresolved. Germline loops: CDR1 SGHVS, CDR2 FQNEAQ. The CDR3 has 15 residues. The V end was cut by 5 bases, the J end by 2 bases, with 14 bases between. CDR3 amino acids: CASSPRLSPTDTQYF. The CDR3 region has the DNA TGTGCCAGCAGCCCGAGGCTATCCCCCACAGATACGCAGTATTTT.

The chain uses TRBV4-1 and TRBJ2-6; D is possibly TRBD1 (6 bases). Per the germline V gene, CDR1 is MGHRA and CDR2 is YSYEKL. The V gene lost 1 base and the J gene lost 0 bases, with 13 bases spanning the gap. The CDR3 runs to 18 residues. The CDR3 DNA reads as TGCGCCAGCAGCCAAGGACAGGTTGTACTCTCTGGGGCCAACGTCCTGACTTTC. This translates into CASSQGQVVLSGANVLTF.

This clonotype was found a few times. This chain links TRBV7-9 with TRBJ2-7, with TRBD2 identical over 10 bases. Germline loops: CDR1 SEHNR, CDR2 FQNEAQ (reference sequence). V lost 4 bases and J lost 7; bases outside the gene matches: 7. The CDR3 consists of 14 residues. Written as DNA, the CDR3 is TGTGCCAGCAGCTCCCTAGCGGGAGCGGGAGAGCAGTACTTC. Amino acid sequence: CASSSLAGAGEQYF.

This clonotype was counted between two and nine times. CDR3 bases: TGTGCCACCTTCCCTTGGGGGGAGGGCCGGAACGAGCAGTACTTC. Translation gives CATFPWGEGRNEQYF. The rearrangement joins TRBV27 to TRBJ2-7; 7 positions match TRBD2. The germline V gene encodes CDR1 MNHEY and CDR2 SMNVEV (reference sequence). Trimming at V came to 10 bases and at J to 5 bases, leaving 17 bases not matched to a gene. This CDR3 is 15 amino acids long.

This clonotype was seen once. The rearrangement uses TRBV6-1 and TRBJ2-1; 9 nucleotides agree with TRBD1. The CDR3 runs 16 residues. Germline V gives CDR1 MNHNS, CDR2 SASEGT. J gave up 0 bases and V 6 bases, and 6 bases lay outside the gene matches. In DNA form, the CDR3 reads TGTGCCAGCAGCCACGGGACAGGGAGCTCCTACAATGAGCAGTTCTTC. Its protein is CASSHGTGSSYNEQFF.

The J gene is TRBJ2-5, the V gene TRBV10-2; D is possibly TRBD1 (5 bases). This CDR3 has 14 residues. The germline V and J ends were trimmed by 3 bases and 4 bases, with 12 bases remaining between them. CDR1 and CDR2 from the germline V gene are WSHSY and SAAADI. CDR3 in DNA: TGCGCCAGCAGTGACTTCAGGGTGCCAGAGACCCAGTACTTC. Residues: CASSDFRVPETQYF.

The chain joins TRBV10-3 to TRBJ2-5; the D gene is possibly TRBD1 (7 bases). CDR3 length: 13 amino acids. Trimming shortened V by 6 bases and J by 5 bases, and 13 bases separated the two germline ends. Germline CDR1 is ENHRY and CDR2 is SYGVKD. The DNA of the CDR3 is TGTGCCATCAGCGACAGGGCGGGGGAGACCCAGTACTTC. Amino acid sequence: CAISDRAGETQYF.

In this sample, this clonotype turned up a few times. The CDR3 loop is CASRTFGAYEQYF. In DNA form, the CDR3 reads TGCGCCAGCAGGACCTTCGGGGCCTACGAGCAGTACTTC. The chain recombines TRBV5-1 with TRBJ2-7; TRBD2 is a possible D gene (5 bases). V shed 5 bases and J shed 2 bases, with 11 bases lying between them. Germline-derived CDR1 and CDR2 are SGHRS and YFSETQ. CDR3 length equals 13 residues.

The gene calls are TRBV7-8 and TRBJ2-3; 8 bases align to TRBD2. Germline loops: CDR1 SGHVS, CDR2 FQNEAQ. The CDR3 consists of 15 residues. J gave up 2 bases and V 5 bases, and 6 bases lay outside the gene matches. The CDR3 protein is CASSPTSGLTDTQYF. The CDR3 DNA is TGTGCCAGCAGCCCAACTAGCGGCCTCACAGATACGCAGTATTTT. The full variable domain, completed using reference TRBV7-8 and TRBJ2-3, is GAGVSQSPRYKVAKRGQDVALRCDPISGHVSLFWYQQALGQGPEFLTYFQNEAQLDKSGLPSDRFFAERPEGSVSTLKIQRTQQEDSAVYLCASSPTSGLTDTQYFGPGTRLTVL.

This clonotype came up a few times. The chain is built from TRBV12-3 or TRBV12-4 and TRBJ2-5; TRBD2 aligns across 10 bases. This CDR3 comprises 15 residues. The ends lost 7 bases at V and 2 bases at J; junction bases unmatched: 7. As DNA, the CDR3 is TGTGCCAGCAACCAAGCGGGAGGGCCTCAAGAGACCCAGTACTTC. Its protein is CASNQAGGPQETQYF.